The 22 T cell receptor beta chains presented below share a single source sample, sequenced in a study of T cell responses to AZD1222 COVID-19 vaccine. Sequenced by immunoSEQ multiplex PCR; TCRdb stores in-frame clones only, minus some. The sample has some 120,000 clones, around 90% seen once. Sequenced material: peripheral blood, taken 28 days after the second AZD1222 dose. The receptors stem from an adult who received the AZD1222 COVID-19 vaccine.

This chain links TRBV9 with TRBJ2-2; the D gene is possibly TRBD1 (6 bases). CDR1 is SGDLS and CDR2 is YYNGEE in the germline V gene. This CDR3 region has 15 residues. The V gene lost 5 bases and the J gene lost 1 base, with 12 bases spanning the gap. CDR3 loop: CASRTGSRNTGELFF. CDR3 nucleotides: TGTGCCAGCAGAACAGGGTCAAGGAACACCGGGGAGCTGTTTTTT.

The CDR3 DNA is TGTGCCAGCAGTGAGGGCAGGGCAGACGGGGCCAACGTCCTGACTTTC. It yields the protein CASSEGRADGANVLTF. This chain joins TRBV25-1 and TRBJ2-6; D possibly corresponds to TRBD1 (5 bases). Trimming left V 3 bases short and J 4 bases short, with 13 bases between. The germline gives CDR1 MGHDK, CDR2 SYGVNS. The CDR3 has 16 residues.

The chain couples TRBV6-2 or TRBV6-3 to TRBJ1-6; a possible D gene is TRBD1 (5 bases). From germline, CDR1 is MNHEY and CDR2 SVGEGT. The CDR3 totals 13 residues. Trimming removed 5 bases at V and 8 bases at J, with 10 bases between. The CDR3 DNA is TGTGCCAGCAGTCGGGGCGGGTATTCACCCCTCCACTTT. It specifies CASSRGGYSPLHF.

The chain links TRBV2 to TRBJ2-3; D unresolved. Trimming left V 2 bases short and J 2 bases short, with 11 bases between. CDR3 size: 15 residues. Per germline, CDR1 SNHLY and CDR2 FYNNEI. In DNA form, the CDR3 reads TGTGCCAGCAGTGAATTGCGGCACAACACAGATACGCAGTATTTT. It is translated as CASSELRHNTDTQYF.

The DNA of the CDR3 is TGTGCCAGCAGCCCGGACAGCCACAATCAGCCCCAGCATTTT. It specifies CASSPDSHNQPQHF. The chain has TRBV7-9 and TRBJ1-5; maybe TRBD1 (6 bases). This CDR3 spans 14 amino acids. V lost 5 bases and J lost 3, with 11 bases in between. Germline loops: CDR1 SEHNR, CDR2 FQNEAQ (reference sequence).

In this sample, this clone turned up a few times. The germline gene is not matched at one end of the junction; a read error may be the cause. The chain carries TRBV3-1 (or the pseudogene TRBV3-2) and TRBJ1-2; D ambiguous. The germline V gene encodes CDR1 LGHDT and CDR2 YNNKEL (reference sequence). The CDR3 spans 11 residues. CDR3 nucleotide sequence: TGTGCCAGCAGCCACACGGACGCGGCCTACTTC. Encoded protein: CASSHTDAAYF.

In its sample, this clone was seen once. The V call is TRBV19, the J call TRBJ1-1; 8 bases are a match to TRBD1. CDR3 length: 15 residues. Germline lookup yields CDR1 LNHDA and CDR2 SQIVND (reference sequence). V trimming: 5 bases; J trimming: 5 bases; junction bases outside the gene matches: 10. The CDR3 sequence is CASSLTTGVRTEAFF. The CDR3 DNA sequence: TGTGCCAGTAGTTTGACGACAGGGGTTAGAACTGAAGCTTTCTTT.

The gene calls are TRBV7-2 and TRBJ1-2; 12 bases map to TRBD1. Germline V gene sequence: CDR1 SGHTA, CDR2 FQGNSA. The CDR3 spans 16 residues. J was trimmed by 4 bases and V by 0 bases; bases with no gene match: 3. CDR3 region: CASSLAGTGGVYGYTF. The CDR3 DNA sequence: TGTGCCAGCAGCTTAGCCGGGACAGGGGGCGTCTATGGCTACACCTTC.

The chain couples TRBV2 to TRBJ1-2, with D possibly TRBD1 on 5 matching bases. Germline CDR1 reads SNHLY; CDR2 reads FYNNEI. Trimming cost V 1 base and J 8 bases, with 5 bases left between them. The CDR3 contains 11 residues. The CDR3 here is CASSEEGGYTF. The CDR3 bases are TGTGCCAGCAGTGAAGAGGGGGGCTACACCTTC.

V is TRBV11-2 and J is TRBJ2-1; 12 bases fit TRBD2. Per germline, CDR1 SGHAT and CDR2 FQNNGV. The CDR3 sequence is 16 residues long. V trimming: 1 base; J trimming: 14 bases; junction bases outside the gene matches: 12. This CDR3 is CASSLGWGLAGAGEFF. The CDR3 DNA sequence: TGTGCCAGCAGCTTAGGGTGGGGACTAGCGGGCGCCGGGGAGTTCTTC.

V gene TRBV7-9 combines with J gene TRBJ2-3; D unclear. The CDR3 is 16 residues long. The ends were cut back, 1 base at V and 4 bases at J, with 15 bases in the middle. Germline CDR1 and CDR2: SEHNR and FQNEAQ (reference sequence). CDR3 protein: CASSLGSGHLADTQYF. The CDR3 DNA sequence: TGTGCCAGCAGCTTAGGGTCCGGCCACCTCGCAGATACGCAGTATTTT.

The V and J genes are TRBV28 and TRBJ1-5; 9 nucleotides line up with TRBD1. Looked up from germline, CDR1 is MDHEN and CDR2 is SYDVKM. The CDR3 totals 18 residues. Losses at the gene ends were 1 base for V and 0 bases for J; bases not matched to a gene: 7. The CDR3: CASSLSGGQGFSNQPQHF. The CDR3 coding sequence is TGTGCCAGCAGTTTATCAGGGGGACAGGGTTTTAGCAATCAGCCCCAGCATTTT.

The chain uses TRBV9 and TRBJ2-5, with a weak D call TRBD1 (6 bases). Per the germline V gene, CDR1 is SGDLS and CDR2 is YYNGEE. The CDR3 has 14 residues. Trimming stripped 0 bases from V and 4 bases from J, with 10 bases between. CDR3 sequence reads: CASSVDGTLETQYF. As DNA, the CDR3 is TGTGCCAGCAGCGTAGATGGGACACTAGAGACCCAGTACTTC.

Only a few counts were recorded for this clone. The chain uses TRBV6-6 and TRBJ2-2, with 8 nucleotides matching TRBD2. CDR3 size: 16 residues. CDR1 and CDR2 (germline): MNHNY, SVGAGI (reference sequence). V lost 6 bases and J lost 7; bases outside the gene matches: 13. The CDR3 is CASSQRGSGTGGELFF. CDR3 bases: TGTGCCAGCAGCCAGAGGGGTAGCGGGACGGGCGGGGAGCTGTTTTTT.

J is TRBJ2-7 and V is TRBV6-5, with D hard to call. Deletions cut 7 bases from V and 5 bases from J, with 18 bases between. The CDR3 is made up of 14 amino acids. The germline V gene has CDR1 MNHEY and CDR2 SVGAGI. The CDR3 coding sequence is TGTGCCAGCACCCGGACGGGCTCCTGGCACGAGCAGTACTTC. Translation: CASTRTGSWHEQYF.

V gene TRBV9 combines with J gene TRBJ2-5; 8 bases match TRBD2. Trimming at V came to 5 bases and at J to 5 bases, leaving 14 bases not matched to a gene. CDR1 is SGDLS, CDR2 YYNGEE, per germline. The CDR3 extends over 16 amino acids. The CDR3 spells CASSRAGTRKGETQYF. CDR3 nucleotide sequence: TGTGCCAGCAGTCGTGCCGGGACTAGAAAGGGGGAGACCCAGTACTTC.

V gene TRBV11-2 combines with J gene TRBJ1-3; D may be TRBD1 (5 bases). CDR1 SGHAT and CDR2 FQNNGV come from the germline V gene. V was shortened by 0 bases and J by 3 bases, with 15 bases between the two germline ends. The CDR3 is 17 amino acids. CDR3 DNA: TGTGCCAGCAGCTTAGATCAGGGAGGCGTAGGTGGAAACACCATATATTTT. The encoded protein is CASSLDQGGVGGNTIYF.

This chain uses TRBV10-1 with TRBJ2-5, with 7 bases identical to TRBD1. V was pared by 0 bases and J by 4 bases, with 11 bases of the junction left unmatched. CDR3 length equals 17 residues. Germline V gene data show CDR1 as WNHNN and CDR2 as SYGVQD (reference sequence). CDR3 DNA: TGCGCCAGCAGTGAGTCGACGCTGAGACAGGGTATAGAGACCCAGTACTTC. Translating gives CASSESTLRQGIETQYF.

This rearrangement joins TRBV10-3 to TRBJ1-1, with D maybe TRBD1 (6 bases). The germline gives CDR1 ENHRY, CDR2 SYGVKD. This CDR3 has 12 residues. The V and J ends lost 11 bases and 4 bases respectively, with 14 bases between them. The CDR3 nucleotides read TGTGCCTACGGGGGGCAAAGCACTGAAGCTTTCTTT. Amino acids: CAYGGQSTEAFF.

This chain joins TRBV3-1 (or the pseudogene TRBV3-2) and TRBJ2-2, with TRBD2 matching 11 bases. CDR1 is LGHDT and CDR2 is YNNKEL in the germline V gene (reference sequence). The CDR3 spans 19 residues. Unmatched junction bases numbered 10, after V lost 4 bases and J lost 0 bases. CDR3 nucleotides: TGTGCCAGCAGCCCCCAACTAGCGGGAGTCCTCGCGAACACCGGGGAGCTGTTTTTT. It yields the protein CASSPQLAGVLANTGELFF.

The chain employs TRBV4-2 and TRBJ1-6, with 9 bases fitting TRBD1. V lost 1 base to trimming and J lost 7 bases; unmatched junction nucleotides: 11. The CDR3 is 18 residues long. Per the germline V gene, CDR1 is LGHNA and CDR2 is YNFKEQ. As DNA, the CDR3 is TGTGCCAGCAGCCAAGTGTTAGTCGGGGACAGGGACAATTCACCCCTCCACTTT. Residues: CASSQVLVGDRDNSPLHF.

The V and J genes are TRBV29-1 and TRBJ1-1; D perhaps matches TRBD1 (6 bases). Germline loops: CDR1 SQVTM, CDR2 ANQGSEA. V lost 6 bases and J 1 base, leaving 24 bases between the germline ends. The CDR3 consists of 17 residues. The DNA of the CDR3 is TGCAGCGTACTTCACGTTATCGGACAGCGGGGGAACACTGAAGCTTTCTTT. Encoded protein: CSVLHVIGQRGNTEAFF.